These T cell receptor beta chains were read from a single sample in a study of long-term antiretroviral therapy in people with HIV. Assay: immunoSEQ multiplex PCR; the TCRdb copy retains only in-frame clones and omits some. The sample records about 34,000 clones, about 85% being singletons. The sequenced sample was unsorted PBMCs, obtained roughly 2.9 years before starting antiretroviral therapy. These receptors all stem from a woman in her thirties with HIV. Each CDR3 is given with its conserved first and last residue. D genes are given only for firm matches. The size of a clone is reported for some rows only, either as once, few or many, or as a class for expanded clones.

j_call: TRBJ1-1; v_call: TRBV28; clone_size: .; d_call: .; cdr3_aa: CASRQIQRWDQANTEAFF; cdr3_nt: TGTGCCAGCAGACAAATTCAGAGGTGGGACCAAGCGAACACTGAAGCTTTCTTT
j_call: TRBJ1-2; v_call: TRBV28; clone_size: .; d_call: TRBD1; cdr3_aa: CASSSRQGPRANYGYTF; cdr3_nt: TGTGCCAGCAGTTCACGACAGGGGCCAAGAGCTAACTATGGCTACACCTTC
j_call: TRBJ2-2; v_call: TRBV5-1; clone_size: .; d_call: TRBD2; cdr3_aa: CASSWTSGGASRTGELFF; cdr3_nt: TGCGCCAGCAGCTGGACTAGCGGGGGGGCGAGTCGCACCGGGGAGCTGTTTTTT
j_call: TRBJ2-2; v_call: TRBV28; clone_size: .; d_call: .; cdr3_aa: CASSNMNTGELFF; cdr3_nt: TGTGCCAGCAGTAACATGAACACCGGGGAGCTGTTTTTT
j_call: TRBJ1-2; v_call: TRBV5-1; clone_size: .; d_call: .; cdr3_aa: CASNGQPVIDGYTF; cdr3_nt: TGCGCCAGCAACGGACAGCCCGTTATTGATGGCTACACCTTC
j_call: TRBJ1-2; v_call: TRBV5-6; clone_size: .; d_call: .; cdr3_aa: CASSLRGAQGTGYTF; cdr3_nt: TGTGCCAGCAGCTTGCGTGGCGCGCAGGGGACAGGCTACACCTTC
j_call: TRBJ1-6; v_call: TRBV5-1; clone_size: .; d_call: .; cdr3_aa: CASSFSGEYNSPLHF; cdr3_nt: TGCGCCAGCAGCTTTTCAGGGGAGTACAATTCACCCCTCCACTTT
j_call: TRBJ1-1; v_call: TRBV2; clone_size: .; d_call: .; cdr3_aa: CASSLAGTGTEPLGAFF; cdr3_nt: TGTGCCAGCAGTCTGGCCGGCACCGGGACGGAGCCCCTGGGAGCTTTCTTT
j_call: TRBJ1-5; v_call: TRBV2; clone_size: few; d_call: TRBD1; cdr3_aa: CASSSRTGEDQPQHF; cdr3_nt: TGTGCCAGCAGTTCCCGGACAGGGGAAGATCAGCCCCAGCATTTT
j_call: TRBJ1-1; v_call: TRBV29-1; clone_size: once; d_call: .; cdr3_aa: CSVERGWNTEAFF; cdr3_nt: TGCAGCGTTGAACGGGGATGGAACACTGAAGCTTTCTTT
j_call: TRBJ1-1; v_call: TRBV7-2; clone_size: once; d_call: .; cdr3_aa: CASSRTRMNTEAFF; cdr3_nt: TGTGCCAGCAGCAGGACAAGAATGAACACTGAAGCTTTCTTT
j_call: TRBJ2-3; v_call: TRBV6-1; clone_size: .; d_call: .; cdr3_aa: CASSVFLGGQLTDTQYF; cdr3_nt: TGTGCCAGCAGTGTATTTCTAGGCGGGCAACTCACAGATACGCAGTATTTT
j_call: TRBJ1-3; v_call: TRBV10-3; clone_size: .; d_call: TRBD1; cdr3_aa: CATRQGLTGNTIYF; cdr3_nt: TGTGCCACCCGACAGGGTTTAACTGGAAACACCATATATTTT
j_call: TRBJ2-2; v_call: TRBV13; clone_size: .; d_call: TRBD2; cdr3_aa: CASRSWTSGVNGELFF; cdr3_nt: TGTGCCAGCAGGTCGTGGACTAGCGGGGTAAACGGGGAGCTGTTTTTT
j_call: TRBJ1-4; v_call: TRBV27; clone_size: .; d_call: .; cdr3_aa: CASRDSSLEKLFF; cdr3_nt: TGTGCCAGCAGGGACAGCTCACTCGAAAAACTGTTTTTT
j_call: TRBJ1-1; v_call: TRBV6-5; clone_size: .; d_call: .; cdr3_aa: CASSSDPWTGNTEAFF; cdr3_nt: TGTGCCAGCAGTTCCGACCCGTGGACGGGGAACACTGAAGCTTTCTTT
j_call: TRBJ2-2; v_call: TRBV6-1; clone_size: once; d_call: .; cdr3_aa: CASSEVLVGELFF; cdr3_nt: TGTGCCAGCAGTGAAGTTCTGGTCGGGGAGCTGTTTTTT
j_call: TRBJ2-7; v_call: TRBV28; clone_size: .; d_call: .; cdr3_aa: CASHHRGSYEQYF; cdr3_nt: TGTGCCAGCCACCATCGGGGCTCCTACGAGCAGTACTTC
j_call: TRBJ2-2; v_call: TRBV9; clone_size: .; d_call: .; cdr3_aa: CASSVGGFGGNTGELFF; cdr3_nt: TGTGCCAGCAGCGTAGGAGGGTTTGGCGGGAACACCGGGGAGCTGTTTTTT
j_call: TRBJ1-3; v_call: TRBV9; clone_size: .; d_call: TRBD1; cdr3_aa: CASSPDRGRGNTIYF; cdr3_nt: TGTGCCAGCAGTCCCGACAGGGGGAGAGGAAACACCATATATTTT
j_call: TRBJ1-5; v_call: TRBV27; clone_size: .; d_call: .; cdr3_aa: CASSAGDGNQPQHF; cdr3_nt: TGTGCCAGCAGTGCCGGGGATGGCAATCAGCCCCAGCATTTT
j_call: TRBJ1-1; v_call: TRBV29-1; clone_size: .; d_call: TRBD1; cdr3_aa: CSITGGVEAFF; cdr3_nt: TGCAGCATTACAGGGGGCGTTGAAGCTTTCTTT
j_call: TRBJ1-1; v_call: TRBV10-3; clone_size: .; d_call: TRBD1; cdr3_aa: CAITSGGRDTEAFF; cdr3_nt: TGTGCCATCACCTCAGGGGGCCGGGACACTGAAGCTTTCTTT
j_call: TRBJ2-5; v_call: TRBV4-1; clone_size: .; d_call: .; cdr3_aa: CASSQVSSGRETQYF; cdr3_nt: TGCGCCAGCAGCCAAGTATCTTCGGGTCGGGAGACCCAGTACTTC
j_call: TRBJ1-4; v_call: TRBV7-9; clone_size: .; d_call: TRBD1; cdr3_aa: CASSFRDRGGEKLFF; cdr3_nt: TGTGCCAGCAGCTTCCGGGACAGGGGTGGTGAAAAACTGTTTTTT
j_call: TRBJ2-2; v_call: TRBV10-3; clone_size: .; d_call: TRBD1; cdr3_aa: CAIPKGAGPPGELFF; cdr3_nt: TGTGCCATCCCAAAGGGGGCAGGGCCCCCCGGGGAGCTGTTTTTT
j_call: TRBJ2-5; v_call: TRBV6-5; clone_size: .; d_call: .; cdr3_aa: CASSYSSDRTGTQYF; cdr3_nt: TGTGCCAGCAGTTACTCGAGCGACCGCACTGGGACCCAGTACTTC
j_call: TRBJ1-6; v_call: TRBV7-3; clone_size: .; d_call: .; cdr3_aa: CASSQGSENSPLHF; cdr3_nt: TGTGCCAGCAGCCAAGGGTCGGAGAATTCACCCCTCCACTTT
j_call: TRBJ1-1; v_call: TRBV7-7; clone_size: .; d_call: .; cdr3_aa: CASTPRRAPEAFF; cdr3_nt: TGTGCCAGCACTCCCCGGCGGGCCCCTGAAGCTTTCTTT
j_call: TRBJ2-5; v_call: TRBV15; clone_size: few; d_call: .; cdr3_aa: CATSRDPSPQETQYF; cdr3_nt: TGTGCCACCAGCAGAGATCCCAGCCCCCAAGAGACCCAGTACTTC